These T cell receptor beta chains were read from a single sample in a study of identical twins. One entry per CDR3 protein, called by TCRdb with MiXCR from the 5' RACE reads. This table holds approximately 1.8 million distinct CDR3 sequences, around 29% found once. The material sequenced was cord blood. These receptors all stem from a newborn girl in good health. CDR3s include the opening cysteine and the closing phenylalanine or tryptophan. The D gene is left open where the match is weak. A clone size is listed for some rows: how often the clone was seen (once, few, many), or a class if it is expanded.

CDR3aa: CASRSQEGGEPQHF
CDR3nt: TGTGCCAGCAGATCCCAAGAGGGGGGGGAGCCCCAGCATTTT
d_gene: NA
abundance: NA
v_gene: TRBV6-6
j_gene: TRBJ1-5

CDR3aa: CASSARTSDTSDTQYF
CDR3nt: TGTGCCAGCAGCGCCCGGACTAGCGATACTTCGGATACGCAGTATTTT
d_gene: TRBD2
abundance: few
v_gene: TRBV7-9
j_gene: TRBJ2-3

CDR3aa: CASSALGRGGTDTQYF
CDR3nt: TGTGCCAGCAGCGCCCTAGGGCGGGGGGGGACAGATACGCAGTATTTT
d_gene: TRBD2
abundance: few
v_gene: TRBV9
j_gene: TRBJ2-3

CDR3aa: CSVDTRGANGYTF
CDR3nt: TGCAGCGTTGACACGCGGGGGGCGAATGGCTACACCTTC
d_gene: NA
abundance: few
v_gene: TRBV29-1
j_gene: TRBJ1-2

CDR3aa: CAISESGAYNEQFF
CDR3nt: TGTGCCATCAGTGAGTCGGGAGCCTACAATGAGCAGTTCTTC
d_gene: NA
abundance: many
v_gene: TRBV10-3
j_gene: TRBJ2-1

CDR3aa: CASSITDGYNEQFF
CDR3nt: TGTGCCAGCAGTATCACCGACGGGTACAATGAGCAGTTCTTC
d_gene: NA
abundance: NA
v_gene: TRBV27
j_gene: TRBJ2-1

CDR3aa: CASSQEDYSTDTQYF
CDR3nt: TGTGCCAGCAGCCAAGAGGACTACAGCACAGATACGCAGTATTTT
d_gene: NA
abundance: few
v_gene: TRBV4-2
j_gene: TRBJ2-3

CDR3aa: CSARDPTSGPTDTQYF
CDR3nt: TGCAGTGCTAGAGACCCTACTAGCGGGCCCACAGATACGCAGTATTTT
d_gene: TRBD2
abundance: few
v_gene: TRBV20-1
j_gene: TRBJ2-3

CDR3aa: CASISSGHNEQFF
CDR3nt: TGTGCCAGCATTAGTAGCGGACACAATGAGCAGTTCTTC
d_gene: NA
abundance: NA
v_gene: TRBV12-3/TRBV12-4
j_gene: TRBJ2-1

CDR3aa: CASSPIGGASYEQYF
CDR3nt: TGCGCCAGCAGCCCTATTGGGGGGGCCTCCTACGAGCAGTACTTC
d_gene: NA
abundance: NA
v_gene: TRBV4-1
j_gene: TRBJ2-7

CDR3aa: CASSYSGHQLFF
CDR3nt: TGTGCCAGCAGTTACTCGGGACACCAACTGTTTTTT
d_gene: NA
abundance: NA
v_gene: TRBV6-5
j_gene: TRBJ1-4

CDR3aa: CASILTSAATQYF
CDR3nt: TGTGCCAGCATCCTGACTAGTGCGGCGACCCAGTACTTC
d_gene: NA
abundance: many
v_gene: TRBV2
j_gene: TRBJ2-5

CDR3aa: CASSQRPSSTDTQYF
CDR3nt: TGTGCCAGCAGCCAACGGCCCTCTAGCACAGATACGCAGTATTTT
d_gene: NA
abundance: NA
v_gene: TRBV3-1
j_gene: TRBJ2-3

CDR3aa: CASSLGDKDNEKLFF
CDR3nt: TGCGCCAGCAGCTTGGGGGACAAGGACAATGAAAAACTGTTTTTT
d_gene: NA
abundance: NA
v_gene: TRBV5-1
j_gene: TRBJ1-4

CDR3aa: CATSREREEKLFF
CDR3nt: TGTGCCACCAGCAGAGAGCGAGAAGAAAAACTGTTTTTT
d_gene: NA
abundance: NA
v_gene: TRBV15
j_gene: TRBJ1-4

CDR3aa: CASSQLANEQFF
CDR3nt: TGCGCCAGCAGCCAGCTAGCCAATGAGCAGTTCTTC
d_gene: NA
abundance: NA
v_gene: TRBV4-1
j_gene: TRBJ2-1

CDR3aa: CASSDRVQAYNEQFF
CDR3nt: TGTGCCAGCAGCGACCGGGTCCAGGCATACAATGAGCAGTTCTTC
d_gene: NA
abundance: few
v_gene: TRBV7-9
j_gene: TRBJ2-1

CDR3aa: CASSRDRYNEQYF
CDR3nt: TGTGCCAGTAGCCGGGACAGGTACAATGAGCAGTACTTC
d_gene: TRBD1
abundance: few
v_gene: TRBV19
j_gene: TRBJ2-7

CDR3aa: CASSQDSRQGRTEAFF
CDR3nt: TGCGCCAGCAGCCAAGATTCGAGACAGGGTCGGACTGAAGCTTTCTTT
d_gene: TRBD1
abundance: few
v_gene: TRBV4-1
j_gene: TRBJ1-1

CDR3aa: CASSKTQGYEQFF
CDR3nt: TGTGCCAGCAGCAAAACGCAGGGCTATGAGCAGTTCTTC
d_gene: NA
abundance: few
v_gene: TRBV7-2
j_gene: TRBJ2-1

CDR3aa: CASSLSKRWTYEQYF
CDR3nt: TGTGCCAGCAGTTTATCGAAACGGTGGACCTACGAGCAGTACTTC
d_gene: NA
abundance: NA
v_gene: TRBV27
j_gene: TRBJ2-7

CDR3aa: CASSLGRLAGGPGTDTQYF
CDR3nt: TGTGCCAGCAGCTTAGGACGACTAGCGGGGGGGCCCGGCACAGATACGCAGTATTTT
d_gene: TRBD2
abundance: NA
v_gene: TRBV11-2
j_gene: TRBJ2-3

CDR3aa: CASSPRDRVSKNIQYF
CDR3nt: TGTGCCAGCTCACCCCGGGACCGGGTTTCCAAAAACATTCAGTACTTC
d_gene: NA
abundance: many
v_gene: TRBV18
j_gene: TRBJ2-4

CDR3aa: CASSFDRVGWEKLFF
CDR3nt: TGTGCCAGCAGTTTCGACAGGGTGGGATGGGAAAAACTGTTTTTT
d_gene: TRBD1
abundance: few
v_gene: TRBV28
j_gene: TRBJ1-4

CDR3aa: CASSRVAGVAKETQFF
CDR3nt: TGCGCCAGCAGCCGAGTAGCGGGGGTTGCCAAAGAGACCCAGTTCTTC
d_gene: TRBD2
abundance: NA
v_gene: TRBV4-1
j_gene: TRBJ2-1

CDR3aa: CSARPFGGYTF
CDR3nt: TGCAGTGCTAGACCCTTCGGAGGCTACACCTTC
d_gene: NA
abundance: NA
v_gene: TRBV20-1
j_gene: TRBJ1-2

CDR3aa: CASSSQGARYGYTF
CDR3nt: TGTGCCAGCAGTTCCCAGGGGGCGCGATATGGCTACACCTTC
d_gene: TRBD1
abundance: NA
v_gene: TRBV28
j_gene: TRBJ1-2

CDR3aa: CATSDLNGGTDTQYF
CDR3nt: TGTGCCACCAGTGATTTGAACGGGGGCACAGATACGCAGTATTTT
d_gene: NA
abundance: NA
v_gene: TRBV24-1
j_gene: TRBJ2-3

CDR3aa: CASSVGQESYSPLHF
CDR3nt: TGTGCCAGCAGCGTAGGACAGGAGTCCTATTCACCCCTCCACTTT
d_gene: NA
abundance: NA
v_gene: TRBV9
j_gene: TRBJ1-6

CDR3aa: CSARTRSLREGRGEQYF
CDR3nt: TGCAGTGCTAGAACACGTTCTTTGCGGGAGGGCCGAGGTGAGCAGTACTTC
d_gene: TRBD2
abundance: once
v_gene: TRBV20-1
j_gene: TRBJ2-4

CDR3aa: CASSESMIGEVYF
CDR3nt: TGCGCCAGCAGTGAGTCGATGATCGGGGAGGTGTACTTC
d_gene: NA
abundance: NA
v_gene: TRBV10-1
j_gene: TRBJ2-7

CDR3aa: CASRVQGVLNTEAFF
CDR3nt: TGCGCCAGCAGGGTACAGGGGGTTCTGAACACTGAAGCTTTCTTT
d_gene: TRBD1
abundance: NA
v_gene: TRBV10-2
j_gene: TRBJ1-1

CDR3aa: CASSQDKNQPQHF
CDR3nt: TGTGCCAGCAGCCAAGATAAGAATCAGCCCCAGCATTTT
d_gene: NA
abundance: many
v_gene: TRBV4-2
j_gene: TRBJ1-5

CDR3aa: CASSFVAGDRLAKNIQYF
CDR3nt: TGTGCCAGCAGCTTTGTAGCGGGGGATCGCCTAGCCAAAAACATTCAGTACTTC
d_gene: TRBD2
abundance: few
v_gene: TRBV7-9
j_gene: TRBJ2-4

CDR3aa: CASSLVTSRSTDTQYF
CDR3nt: TGTGCCAGCAGCTTAGTTACGAGTCGGAGCACAGATACGCAGTATTTT
d_gene: NA
abundance: many
v_gene: TRBV7-2
j_gene: TRBJ2-3

CDR3aa: CASSMDREAYNEQYF
CDR3nt: TGTGCCAGCAGCATGGACAGGGAGGCCTACAATGAGCAGTACTTC
d_gene: TRBD1
abundance: NA
v_gene: TRBV12-3/TRBV12-4
j_gene: TRBJ2-7

CDR3aa: CIARLAGLTDTQYF
CDR3nt: TGCATTGCGAGACTAGCGGGCCTTACTGATACGCAGTATTTT
d_gene: TRBD2
abundance: NA
v_gene: TRBV20-1
j_gene: TRBJ2-3

CDR3aa: CSVVIRGQYF
CDR3nt: TGCAGCGTTGTAATCAGGGGACAGTACTTC
d_gene: NA
abundance: many
v_gene: TRBV29-1
j_gene: TRBJ2-5

CDR3aa: CASSVRGPEAFF
CDR3nt: TGCGCCAGCAGCGTCAGGGGACCTGAAGCTTTCTTT
d_gene: NA
abundance: NA
v_gene: TRBV5-1
j_gene: TRBJ1-1

CDR3aa: CASSLSPRGRFPSTDTQYF
CDR3nt: TGTGCCAGCAGTTTAAGCCCCAGGGGGCGCTTCCCTAGCACAGATACGCAGTATTTT
d_gene: TRBD1
abundance: NA
v_gene: TRBV28
j_gene: TRBJ2-3

CDR3aa: CASRKRGGASPEDSPLHF
CDR3nt: TGTGCCAGCAGAAAGAGGGGGGGCGCCTCCCCCGAGGATTCACCCCTCCACTTT
d_gene: NA
abundance: few
v_gene: TRBV28
j_gene: TRBJ1-6

CDR3aa: CASSDSSEQYF
CDR3nt: TGTGCCAGCTCAGATTCCTCCGAGCAGTACTTC
d_gene: NA
abundance: few
v_gene: TRBV18
j_gene: TRBJ2-7

CDR3aa: CASSVRGPDEKLFF
CDR3nt: TGCGCCAGCAGCGTCAGGGGGCCAGATGAAAAACTGTTTTTT
d_gene: TRBD1
abundance: NA
v_gene: TRBV5-1
j_gene: TRBJ1-4

CDR3aa: CASSPLRGPYEQFF
CDR3nt: TGTGCCAGCAGCCCTCTTCGAGGGCCCTACGAGCAGTTCTTC
d_gene: NA
abundance: NA
v_gene: TRBV11-2
j_gene: TRBJ2-1

CDR3aa: CASSQVPYLLNEKLFF
CDR3nt: TGCGCCAGCAGCCAAGTGCCCTACCTTTTAAATGAAAAACTGTTTTTT
d_gene: NA
abundance: NA
v_gene: TRBV4-1
j_gene: TRBJ1-4

CDR3aa: CATSDSQGYGTEAFF
CDR3nt: TGTGCCACCAGTGATTCACAGGGGTACGGCACTGAAGCTTTCTTT
d_gene: TRBD1
abundance: NA
v_gene: TRBV24-1
j_gene: TRBJ1-1

CDR3aa: CASRTLVRGLGDTQYF
CDR3nt: TGTGCCAGCAGGACGCTCGTAAGGGGGTTAGGAGATACGCAGTATTTT
d_gene: NA
abundance: NA
v_gene: TRBV6-2/TRBV6-3
j_gene: TRBJ2-3

CDR3aa: CSSPGQDNSPLHF
CDR3nt: TGCAGCTCTCCGGGACAGGATAATTCACCCCTCCACTTT
d_gene: TRBD1
abundance: NA
v_gene: TRBV20-1
j_gene: TRBJ1-6

CDR3aa: CASSFRRRRETQYF
CDR3nt: TGTGCCAGCAGCTTCCGGCGCAGAAGGGAGACCCAGTACTTC
d_gene: NA
abundance: NA
v_gene: TRBV11-2
j_gene: TRBJ2-5

CDR3aa: CSARSEAFF
CDR3nt: TGCAGTGCTAGATCTGAAGCTTTCTTT
d_gene: NA
abundance: few
v_gene: TRBV20-1
j_gene: TRBJ1-1

CDR3aa: CASSLWLALNEQFF
CDR3nt: TGTGCCAGCAGCTTATGGCTAGCACTCAATGAGCAGTTCTTC
d_gene: NA
abundance: NA
v_gene: TRBV7-8
j_gene: TRBJ2-1

CDR3aa: CSARASSGGYNEQFF
CDR3nt: TGCAGTGCTAGAGCGTCTAGCGGGGGGTACAATGAGCAGTTCTTC
d_gene: TRBD2
abundance: once
v_gene: TRBV20-1
j_gene: TRBJ2-1

CDR3aa: CASSKRGAGTFFYNEQFF
CDR3nt: TGTGCCAGCAGCAAAAGGGGAGCGGGGACCTTTTTCTACAATGAGCAGTTCTTC
d_gene: NA
abundance: NA
v_gene: TRBV21-1
j_gene: TRBJ2-1

CDR3aa: CSVDGGGRAYGYTF
CDR3nt: TGCAGCGTTGACGGTGGAGGGAGGGCCTATGGCTACACCTTC
d_gene: NA
abundance: NA
v_gene: TRBV29-1
j_gene: TRBJ1-2

CDR3aa: CASSWTGREEQYF
CDR3nt: TGTGCCAGCAGTTGGACAGGGCGGGAGGAGCAGTACTTC
d_gene: NA
abundance: few
v_gene: TRBV6-1
j_gene: TRBJ2-5

CDR3aa: CASRALGQGWNSPLHF
CDR3nt: TGCGCCAGCAGGGCCCTGGGACAGGGCTGGAATTCACCCCTCCACTTT
d_gene: TRBD1
abundance: NA
v_gene: TRBV5-1
j_gene: TRBJ1-6